This TCR beta chain was identified in a study of shared clonotypes between healthy human individuals. Notes on the study in general: Genetic and exposure-history diversity was limited by the small donor number.

Comment on this clone: Its antigen is not identified.

Assay used: immunoSEQ multiplex PCR; TCRdb lists only in-frame clones, some missing. The profile shows about 2.4 million clones, around nine tenths of them singletons. The sample consisted of naive CD4+ T cells sorted from blood. Subset indicated: CD45RA+ positively selected. The TCR comes from a man younger than 30 in good health.

The CDR3 loop reads CASSEYEVPRSPLHF. CDR3 DNA: TGTGCCAGCAGTGAATACGAGGTTCCAAGGTCACCCCTCCACTTT. This chain joins TRBV6-1 and TRBJ1-6; D gene unclear. Germline V lookup: CDR1 MNHNS, CDR2 SASEGT. The length of the CDR3 is 15 residues. The V end lost 2 bases, the J end lost 10 bases, and 15 bases lay between the germline ends.